This is a list of T cell receptor beta chains from one sample in a study of T cells in Graves' hyperthyroidism and ophthalmopathy. Each CDR3 protein is one row after TCRdb ran MiXCR on the multiplex PCR reads. Of 450,000 to 600,000 distinct CDR3 sequences listed, 14% are singletons. The sample taken for sequencing was blood. These TCRs come from a woman aged 40 to 55 with Graves' hyperthyroidism. The CDR3 runs from the conserved cysteine through the conserved F or W. Each record gives: CDR3 protein, D gene, V gene, J gene. The D gene is left open where the match is weak.

CDR3aa: CATPASGRTGELFF
d_gene: TRBD2
v_gene: TRBV6-1
j_gene: TRBJ2-2

CDR3aa: CASSLMTGHTGELFF
d_gene: TRBD1
v_gene: TRBV28
j_gene: TRBJ2-2

CDR3aa: CSAPGTGLETQYF
d_gene: TRBD1
v_gene: TRBV20-1
j_gene: TRBJ2-5

CDR3aa: CSGSSFTVNSYEQYF
d_gene: .
v_gene: TRBV20-1
j_gene: TRBJ2-7

CDR3aa: CASSQVGRYDGTDTQYF
d_gene: .
v_gene: TRBV4-1
j_gene: TRBJ2-3

CDR3aa: CASSLGAGIDYEQYF
d_gene: .
v_gene: TRBV5-4
j_gene: TRBJ2-7

CDR3aa: CANRGQGVPEAFF
d_gene: TRBD1
v_gene: TRBV2
j_gene: TRBJ1-1

CDR3aa: CASSPAGRPTDTQYF
d_gene: TRBD2
v_gene: TRBV12-3/TRBV12-4
j_gene: TRBJ2-3

CDR3aa: CAGSRLAGVVEQYF
d_gene: TRBD2
v_gene: TRBV28
j_gene: TRBJ2-7

CDR3aa: CASIRADSNTEAFF
d_gene: .
v_gene: TRBV6-1
j_gene: TRBJ1-1

CDR3aa: CAISGRIRDGTGTQYF
d_gene: TRBD1
v_gene: TRBV10-3
j_gene: TRBJ2-3

CDR3aa: CASSQKRAVPYEQYF
d_gene: .
v_gene: TRBV3-1
j_gene: TRBJ2-7

CDR3aa: CASSLYTNGETQYF
d_gene: .
v_gene: TRBV5-6
j_gene: TRBJ2-5

CDR3aa: CASSVLGTSDYNEQFF
d_gene: TRBD2
v_gene: TRBV9
j_gene: TRBJ2-1

CDR3aa: CASSQGKGPYNEQFF
d_gene: .
v_gene: TRBV3-1
j_gene: TRBJ2-1

CDR3aa: CASSLLKAGVAKNIQYF
d_gene: TRBD2
v_gene: TRBV28
j_gene: TRBJ2-4

CDR3aa: CASSPIRDSVKTQYF
d_gene: TRBD1
v_gene: TRBV6-1
j_gene: TRBJ2-5

CDR3aa: CASSHRTGELFF
d_gene: .
v_gene: TRBV7-2
j_gene: TRBJ2-2

CDR3aa: CSAREHLRGYISALPNEKLFF
d_gene: .
v_gene: TRBV20-1
j_gene: TRBJ1-4

CDR3aa: CASTYGTIGAEAFF
d_gene: .
v_gene: TRBV7-9
j_gene: TRBJ1-1

CDR3aa: CSGTGNYGYTF
d_gene: .
v_gene: TRBV29-1
j_gene: TRBJ1-2

CDR3aa: CASSSPRTRRTDTQYF
d_gene: .
v_gene: TRBV7-2
j_gene: TRBJ2-3

CDR3aa: CASSLQRSTGAIRTDTQYF
d_gene: TRBD1
v_gene: TRBV7-8
j_gene: TRBJ2-3

CDR3aa: CSARELAGTDTQYF
d_gene: TRBD2
v_gene: TRBV20-1
j_gene: TRBJ2-3

CDR3aa: CASSQETSGTYNEQFF
d_gene: TRBD2
v_gene: TRBV4-1
j_gene: TRBJ2-1

CDR3aa: CASSTHLGTSGTQLNEQYF
d_gene: TRBD2
v_gene: TRBV28
j_gene: TRBJ2-7

CDR3aa: CASSSYMDEKLFF
d_gene: .
v_gene: TRBV7-2
j_gene: TRBJ1-4

CDR3aa: CASSSSDGYEQYF
d_gene: .
v_gene: TRBV28
j_gene: TRBJ2-7

CDR3aa: CASIVSGGSTDTQYF
d_gene: TRBD2
v_gene: TRBV10-2
j_gene: TRBJ2-3

CDR3aa: CSVVVYRSTETQYF
d_gene: .
v_gene: TRBV29-1
j_gene: TRBJ2-5

CDR3aa: CASSLFLSSYSEQFF
d_gene: .
v_gene: TRBV12-3/TRBV12-4
j_gene: TRBJ2-1

CDR3aa: CASSHIPYEQYF
d_gene: .
v_gene: TRBV11-2
j_gene: TRBJ2-7

CDR3aa: CASAREVHYNEQFF
d_gene: .
v_gene: TRBV5-5
j_gene: TRBJ2-1

CDR3aa: CSARDGDRVHSGANVLTF
d_gene: TRBD1
v_gene: TRBV20-1
j_gene: TRBJ2-6

CDR3aa: CASREQGIMNTEAFF
d_gene: TRBD1
v_gene: TRBV27
j_gene: TRBJ1-1

CDR3aa: CSVETQAYNEQFF
d_gene: .
v_gene: TRBV29-1
j_gene: TRBJ2-1

CDR3aa: CASNKRESFYEQYF
d_gene: TRBD2
v_gene: TRBV28
j_gene: TRBJ2-7

CDR3aa: CASSQDPGQGTTYNEQFF
d_gene: TRBD1
v_gene: TRBV3-1
j_gene: TRBJ2-1

CDR3aa: CASSPRSTQGTYQPQHF
d_gene: TRBD1
v_gene: TRBV7-8
j_gene: TRBJ1-5

CDR3aa: CASSLARTSGNLVETQYF
d_gene: TRBD2
v_gene: TRBV5-1
j_gene: TRBJ2-5

CDR3aa: CASSSYDRGTGGQYF
d_gene: TRBD1
v_gene: TRBV12-3/TRBV12-4
j_gene: TRBJ2-7

CDR3aa: CASSDSGLAGQTYEQYF
d_gene: TRBD2
v_gene: TRBV6-1
j_gene: TRBJ2-7

CDR3aa: CASSFGGLGGYTF
d_gene: .
v_gene: TRBV27
j_gene: TRBJ1-2